The 18 T cell receptor beta chains reported below all come from one sample, sequenced in a study of tumor-infiltrating lymphocytes in primary liver carcinoma (TCRdb year 2017). Total RNA and DNA were co-extracted without cell sorting from about 19-30 mg of bulk tissue using the AllPrep DNA/RNA mini kit. The instrument was an Illumina HiSeq 2500. Using a constant-region primer and ProtoScript II reverse transcriptase, TCRbeta-specific cDNA was reverse-transcribed from 400 to 550 ng total RNA. Construction of the TCRbeta libraries relied on three nested rounds of multiplex PCR, following a slightly modified ARM-PCR procedure. Each of the first two PCR rounds ran for approximately 10 cycles and used multiplex TRBV1-TRBV30 forward primers together with a Cbeta reverse primer. TCRdb applied fastp at Q25 and MiXCR to the public reads, then kept only in-frame beta chains. One record per CDR3 amino acid sequence lists the most common genes and DNA. This sample comprises 40,000 to 50,000 distinct CDR3 sequences, 70% to 75% of them detected only once. The top ten clonotypes cover around 30% of the sample.

Specimen: liver tumor tissue from sampling region 3. The meaning of the sample's cell subset or site label: tumor region T3, left-lateral pole. The receptors here all came from a man aged 35-49 years with primary liver carcinoma and hepatitis B virus infection.

Turning to this clonotype: The junction departs from germline at one end; a sequencing error may be responsible. The chain recombines TRBV10-3 with TRBJ2-1; D uncertain. CDR1 is ENHRY and CDR2 is SYGVKD in the germline V gene. The length of the CDR3 is 14 residues. CDR3 protein: CAISDAATSDEQFF. The CDR3 DNA reads TGTGCCATCAGTGACGCGGCAACCTCCGATGAACAGTTCTTC.

This clonotype was seen once. The junction departs from germline at one end; a sequencing error may be responsible. The chain employs TRBV28 and TRBJ2-1; either TRBD1 or TRBD2 may supply D (6 bases each). The CDR3 is made up of 13 amino acids. From germline, CDR1 is MDHEN and CDR2 SYDVKM. The chain's CDR3 is CASKETGDNEQFF. The CDR3 bases are TGTGCCAGCAAAGAAACGGGGGACAATGAACAGTTCTTC.

V is TRBV6-1 and J is TRBJ1-1; D is ambiguous. This CDR3 has 15 amino acids. Germline V lookup: CDR1 MNHNS, CDR2 SASEGT. V gave up 8 bases and J gave up 8 bases, with 24 bases separating them. The CDR3 loop reads CASGGNDSGSTEAFF. The CDR3 DNA reads as TGTGCCAGCGGTGGAAACGATTCGGGATCCACAGAAGCTTTCTTT.

This chain uses TRBV6-5 with TRBJ1-5, with a possible D match to TRBD1 (5 bases). The V gene lost 6 bases and the J gene lost 4 bases, with 13 bases spanning the gap. Per the germline V gene, CDR1 is MNHEY and CDR2 is SVGAGI. The CDR3 runs 14 residues. The DNA of the CDR3 is TGTGCCAGCAGGGCAGGGAGCTTTAATCAGCCCCAGCATTTT. This translates into CASRAGSFNQPQHF.

Only one count was recorded for this clonotype. The chain links TRBV12-3 or TRBV12-4 to TRBJ2-1, with D tentatively TRBD1 or TRBD2 (5 bases each). Deletions cut 5 bases from V and 7 bases from J, with 15 bases between. This CDR3 has 14 residues. The CDR3 DNA sequence: TGTGCCAGCAGTGAGGGATGGGGCAGTAATGAGCAGTTCTTC. Translating gives CASSEGWGSNEQFF.

As for this clonotype: The junction does not match germline at one end; this may be a read error. J is TRBJ1-3 and V is TRBV7-8; 8 bases are shared with TRBD1. CDR1 and CDR2 from the germline V gene are SGHVS and FQNEAQ. CDR3 length: 17 residues. In DNA form, the CDR3 reads TGTGTCAGCAGCCCCACCGGGACAGGAGTCTCTGGAAACACCATATATTTT. It specifies CVSSPTGTGVSGNTIYF. Complete variable domain (other parts from reference TRBV7-8 and TRBJ1-3): GAGVSQSPRYKVAKRGQDVALRCDPISGHVSLFWYQQALGQGPEFLTYFQNEAQLDKSGLPSDRFFAERPEGSVSTLKIQRTQQEDSAVYLCVSSPTGTGVSGNTIYFGEGSWLTVV.

V and J are TRBV11-2 and TRBJ2-2; TRBD2 is a possible D gene (6 bases). The V and J ends lost 11 bases and 9 bases respectively, with 31 bases between them. The CDR3 spans 17 residues. In germline, CDR1 is SGHAT, CDR2 FQNNGV. DNA of the CDR3: TGTGCCGGCGGAGGGCCGGGAGTTCTTACGAACACACGGGAGCTGTTTTTT. Protein: CAGGGPGVLTNTRELFF.

In the case of this clonotype: Germline and junction disagree at one end, which may indicate a read error. The chain uses TRBV11-2 and TRBJ2-1; tentatively, D is TRBD1 (6 bases). The CDR3 has 15 amino acids. Per germline, CDR1 SGHAT and CDR2 FQNNGV. The CDR3 is CASVLGNLPGHEQFF. Here the CDR3 DNA reads TGTGCCAGCGTACTAGGGAACCTCCCGGGACATGAGCAATTCTTC.

The chain has TRBV12-3 or TRBV12-4 and TRBJ1-1, with D maybe TRBD1 (5 bases). Between the trimmed V and J ends, which lost 2 bases and 13 bases, there was a span of 17 bases. The CDR3 has 13 amino acids. The CDR3 region has the DNA TGTGCCAGCAGTTTACCCCTGGGGACTGATGTTTTCTTT. This sequence encodes CASSLPLGTDVFF.

The rearrangement links TRBV6-1 to TRBJ2-1, with D possibly matching TRBD2 (6 bases). The CDR3 runs to 15 residues. Germline-derived CDR1 and CDR2 are MNHNS and SASEGT. The V end lost 7 bases, the J end lost 13 bases, and 26 bases lay between the germline ends. CDR3 in amino acids: CASTDGLASHSEQFF. The CDR3 coding sequence is TGTGCCAGCACCGACGGGCTAGCGTCACACAGTGAACAGTTCTTC.

Regarding this clonotype: Without the conserved terminal phenylalanine or tryptophan, this CDR3 likely stems from a read error. The chain uses TRBV6-6 and TRBJ2-6; weak D call: TRBD1 (6 bases). The CDR3 contains 16 residues. The germline gives CDR1 MNHNY, CDR2 SVGAGI (reference sequence). The CDR3 DNA reads TGTGCCAGCAGTTACAATCAGGGGCCCGGGGCCAACGTACTGACTTTA. Its protein is CASSYNQGPGANVLTL.

The V gene is TRBV11-2, the J gene TRBJ1-6; 7 nucleotides line up with TRBD1. This CDR3 has 16 residues. Looked up from germline, CDR1 is SGHAT and CDR2 is FQNNGV. After removal of 2 bases from V and 19 bases from J, the junction contained 20 bases not matched to a gene. The CDR3 is CASSLLDRDYNSPLHF. Here the CDR3 DNA reads TGTGCCAGCAGCTTACTCGACAGGGACTATAATTCACCCTTACACTTT.

To note about this clonotype: This is likely a read error, given that the CDR3 carries no conserved phenylalanine or tryptophan at its end. The DNA is omitted, as the CDR3 cannot be located on it reliably, and the CDR3 follows TCRdb's listing. The J gene is TRBJ1-1, the V gene TRBV30; TRBD1, the table's D call, was not compared with the DNA. Germline V gene sequence: CDR1 GTSNPN, CDR2 SVGIG (reference sequence). The CDR3 extends over 13 residues, inclusive of both ends. The chain's CDR3 is CAWRRGSGTEAFL.

Worth noting for this clonotype: The germline gene is not matched at one end of the junction; a read error may be the cause. This chain connects TRBV10-1 to TRBJ2-7, with D unclear. CDR1 WNHNN and CDR2 SYGVQD come from the germline V gene (reference sequence). The CDR3 spans 12 residues. The CDR3 DNA reads TGCGCCAGCAGTGATTTATCCTGCGAGCAATACTTC. It encodes CASSDLSCEQYF.

To note about this clonotype: A much larger clonotype is one base distant, so this may be a read error. V is TRBV5-1 and J is TRBJ2-7; the match to TRBD1 covers 10 bases. Germline-derived CDR1 and CDR2 are SGHRS and YFSETQ. The CDR3 consists of 15 residues. The CDR3: CTSSPLSGTGDEQYF. CDR3 nucleotide sequence: TGCACCAGCAGCCCTCTATCCGGGACAGGGGACGAGCAGTACTTC. The complete variable domain, with remaining parts taken from reference TRBV5-1 and TRBJ2-7, reads KAGVTQTPRYLIKTRGQQVTLSCSPISGHRSVSWYQQTPGQGLQFLFEYFSETQRNKGNFPGRFSGRQFSNSRSEMNVSTLELGDSALYLCTSSPLSGTGDEQYFGPGTRLTVT.

With regard to this clonotype: A read error may produce the germline difference seen at one junction end. V is TRBV6-1 and J is TRBJ2-1, with TRBD2 matching over 9 bases. Germline values: CDR1 MNHNS, CDR2 SASEGT. CDR3 length: 15 residues. DNA of the CDR3: TGTGCCAGCAGTGAAGAGACTAGCGGAGCAACGGAGCACTTCTTC. It translates to CASSEETSGATEHFF.

As to this clonotype: Likely a read error: the CDR3 ends without its conserved phenylalanine or tryptophan. This sequence joins TRBV6-1 and TRBJ2-6; D is unresolved. The CDR3 is 18 amino acids. Germline lookup yields CDR1 MNHNS and CDR2 SASEGT. The CDR3 DNA reads TGTGCCAGCAGTGAAGCTAGGACGGAGTGGTCTGGGGTCAACGTCCTGACTCTT. The encoded protein is CASSEARTEWSGVNVLTL.

Details on this clonotype: At one end, the junction sequence differs from germline, possibly due to a read error. The chain's CDR3 is CAGSLEVEDEKLFF. The CDR3, as DNA: TGTGCCGGCAGCTTAGAGGTTGAGGACGAAAAACTCTTTTTT. The genes are TRBV11-2 and TRBJ1-4; D gene uncertain. CDR1 is SGHAT, CDR2 FQNNGV, per germline. The CDR3 is 14 amino acids.